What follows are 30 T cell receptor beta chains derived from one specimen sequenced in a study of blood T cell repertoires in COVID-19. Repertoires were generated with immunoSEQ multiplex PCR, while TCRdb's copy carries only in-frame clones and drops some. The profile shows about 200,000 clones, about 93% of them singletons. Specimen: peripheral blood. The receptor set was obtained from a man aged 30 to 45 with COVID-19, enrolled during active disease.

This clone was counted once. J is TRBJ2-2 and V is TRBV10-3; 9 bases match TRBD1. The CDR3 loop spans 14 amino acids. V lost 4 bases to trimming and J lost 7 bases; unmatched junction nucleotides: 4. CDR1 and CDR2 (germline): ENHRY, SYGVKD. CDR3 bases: TGTGCCATCAGTGCGGGGACAGGGAGCGGGGAGCTGTTTTTT. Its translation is CAISAGTGSGELFF.

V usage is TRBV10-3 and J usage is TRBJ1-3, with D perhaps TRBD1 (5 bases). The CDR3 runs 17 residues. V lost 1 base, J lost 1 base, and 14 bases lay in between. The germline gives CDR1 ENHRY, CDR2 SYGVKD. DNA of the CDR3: TGTGCCATCAGTGAGTTACCACCTTCAGGGTCTGGAAACACCATATATTTT. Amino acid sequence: CAISELPPSGSGNTIYF.

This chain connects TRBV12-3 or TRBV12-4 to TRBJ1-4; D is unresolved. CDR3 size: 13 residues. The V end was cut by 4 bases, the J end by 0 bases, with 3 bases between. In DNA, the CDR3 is TGTGCCAGCAGTTCTGCAACTAATGAAAAACTGTTTTTT. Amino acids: CASSSATNEKLFF.

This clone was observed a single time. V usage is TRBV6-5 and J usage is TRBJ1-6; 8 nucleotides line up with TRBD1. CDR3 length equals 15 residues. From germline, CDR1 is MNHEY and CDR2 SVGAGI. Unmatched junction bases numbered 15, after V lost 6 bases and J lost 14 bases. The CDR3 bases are TGTGCCAGCAGCTTTTCTGGGACAGGAATTCAGGCCCTCCACTTT. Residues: CASSFSGTGIQALHF.

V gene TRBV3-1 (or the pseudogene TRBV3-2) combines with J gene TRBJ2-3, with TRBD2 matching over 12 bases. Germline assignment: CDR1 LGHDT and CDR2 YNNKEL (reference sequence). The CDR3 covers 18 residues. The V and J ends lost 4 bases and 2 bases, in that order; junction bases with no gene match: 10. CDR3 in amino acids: CASSPSSGGAVITDTQYF. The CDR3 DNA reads TGTGCCAGCAGCCCCTCTAGCGGGGGGGCCGTGATCACAGATACGCAGTATTTT.

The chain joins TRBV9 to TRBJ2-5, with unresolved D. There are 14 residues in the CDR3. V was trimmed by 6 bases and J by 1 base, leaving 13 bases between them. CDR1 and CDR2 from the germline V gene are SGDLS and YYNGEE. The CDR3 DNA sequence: TGTGCCAGCACCTCGGGTCCTCTCCAAGAGACCCAGTACTTC. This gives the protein CASTSGPLQETQYF.

CDR3 nucleotide sequence: TGTGCCAGCAGCGTAGCGCCTAGCGGGGGATACGAGCAGTACTTC. Protein: CASSVAPSGGYEQYF. This chain links TRBV9 with TRBJ2-7; 10 bases map to TRBD2. Germline lookup yields CDR1 SGDLS and CDR2 YYNGEE. This CDR3 has 15 residues. The V and J ends lost 0 bases and 4 bases, in that order; junction bases with no gene match: 4.

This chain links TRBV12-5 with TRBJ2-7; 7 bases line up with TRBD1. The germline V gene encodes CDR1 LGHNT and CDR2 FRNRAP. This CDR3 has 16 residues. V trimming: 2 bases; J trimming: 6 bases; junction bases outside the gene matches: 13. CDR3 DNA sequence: TGTGCTAGTGGTTTGCCCCGGGACAGTTTGTATTCCGAGCAGTACTTC. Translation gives CASGLPRDSLYSEQYF.

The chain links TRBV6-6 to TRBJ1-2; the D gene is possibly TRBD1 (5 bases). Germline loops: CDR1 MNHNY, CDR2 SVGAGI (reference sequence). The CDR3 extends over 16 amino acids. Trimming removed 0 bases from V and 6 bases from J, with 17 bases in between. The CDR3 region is CASSYSWEGKRDGYTF. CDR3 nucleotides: TGTGCCAGCAGTTACTCTTGGGAGGGGAAGCGGGATGGCTACACCTTC.

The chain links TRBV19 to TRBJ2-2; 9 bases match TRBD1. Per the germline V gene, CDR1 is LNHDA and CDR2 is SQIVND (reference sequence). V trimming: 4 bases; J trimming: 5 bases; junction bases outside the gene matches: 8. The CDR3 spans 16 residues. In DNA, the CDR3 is TGTGCCAGTAGTACCTTAAGACAGGGGGGAACCGGGGAGCTGTTTTTT. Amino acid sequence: CASSTLRQGGTGELFF.

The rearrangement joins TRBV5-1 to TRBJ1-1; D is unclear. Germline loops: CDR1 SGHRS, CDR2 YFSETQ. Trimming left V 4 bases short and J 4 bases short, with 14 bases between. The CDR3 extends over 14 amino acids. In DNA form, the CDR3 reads TGCGCCAGCAGCCTCGCTTTTCCGGGCACTGAAGCTTTCTTT. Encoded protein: CASSLAFPGTEAFF.

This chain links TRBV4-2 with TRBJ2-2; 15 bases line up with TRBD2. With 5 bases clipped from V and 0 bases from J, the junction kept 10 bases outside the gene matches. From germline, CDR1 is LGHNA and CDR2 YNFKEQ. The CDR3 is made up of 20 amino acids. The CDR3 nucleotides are TGTGCCAGCAGCTTAATTCCGGGACTAGCGGGGGGCACGAACACCGGGGAGCTGTTTTTT. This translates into CASSLIPGLAGGTNTGELFF.

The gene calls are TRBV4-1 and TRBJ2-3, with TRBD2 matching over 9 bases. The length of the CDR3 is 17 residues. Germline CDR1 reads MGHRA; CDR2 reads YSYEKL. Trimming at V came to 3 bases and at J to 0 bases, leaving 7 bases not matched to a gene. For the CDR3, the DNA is TGCGCCAGCAGCCATGGTAGCGGGGGACCCAGCACAGATACGCAGTATTTT. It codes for CASSHGSGGPSTDTQYF.

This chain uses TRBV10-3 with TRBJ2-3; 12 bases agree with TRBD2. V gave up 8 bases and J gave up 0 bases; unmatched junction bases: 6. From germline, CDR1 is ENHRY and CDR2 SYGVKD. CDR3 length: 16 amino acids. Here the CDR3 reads CAIGTGLAGSTDTQYF. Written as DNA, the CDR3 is TGTGCCATCGGGACGGGACTAGCGGGTAGCACAGATACGCAGTATTTT.

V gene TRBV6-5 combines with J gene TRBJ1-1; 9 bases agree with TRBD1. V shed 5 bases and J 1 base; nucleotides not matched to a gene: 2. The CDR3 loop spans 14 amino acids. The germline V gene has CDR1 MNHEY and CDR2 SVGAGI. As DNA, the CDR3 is TGTGCCAGCAGTCCGGACAGGGGGAACACTGAAGCTTTCTTT. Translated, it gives CASSPDRGNTEAFF.

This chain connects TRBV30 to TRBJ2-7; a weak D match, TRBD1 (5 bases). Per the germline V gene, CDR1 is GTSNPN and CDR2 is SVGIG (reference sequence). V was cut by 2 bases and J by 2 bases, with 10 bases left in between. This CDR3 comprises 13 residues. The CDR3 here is CAWSRRQPYEQYF. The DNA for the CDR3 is TGTGCCTGGAGTAGGAGACAGCCCTACGAGCAGTACTTC. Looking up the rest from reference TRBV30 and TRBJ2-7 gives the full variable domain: SQTIHQWPATLVQPVGSPLSLECTVEGTSNPNLYWYRQAAGRGLQLLFYSVGIGQISSEVPQNLSASRPQDRQFILSSKKLLLSDSGFYLCAWSRRQPYEQYFGPGTRLTVT.

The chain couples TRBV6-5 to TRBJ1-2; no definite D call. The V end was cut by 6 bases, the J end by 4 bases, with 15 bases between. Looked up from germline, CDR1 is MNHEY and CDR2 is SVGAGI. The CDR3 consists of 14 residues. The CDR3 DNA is TGTGCCAGCAGCACCCGGCAACTATCCTATGGCTACACCTTC. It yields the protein CASSTRQLSYGYTF.

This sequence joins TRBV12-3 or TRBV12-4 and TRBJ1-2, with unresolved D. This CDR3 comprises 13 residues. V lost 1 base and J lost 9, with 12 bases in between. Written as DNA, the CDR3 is TGTGCCAGCAGTTTAGTCTTGGAGAGGAGCTACACCTTC. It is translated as CASSLVLERSYTF.

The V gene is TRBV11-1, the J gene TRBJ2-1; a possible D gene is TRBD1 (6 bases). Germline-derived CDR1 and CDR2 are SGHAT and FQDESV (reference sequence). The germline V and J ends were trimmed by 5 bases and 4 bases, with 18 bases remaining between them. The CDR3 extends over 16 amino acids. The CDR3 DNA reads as TGTGCCAGCAGCCTATCGGACAGCAGACCTTACAATGAGCAGTTCTTC. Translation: CASSLSDSRPYNEQFF.

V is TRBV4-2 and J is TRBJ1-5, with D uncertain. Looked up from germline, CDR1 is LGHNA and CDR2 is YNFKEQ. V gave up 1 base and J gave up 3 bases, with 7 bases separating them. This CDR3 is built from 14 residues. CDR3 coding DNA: TGTGCCAGCAGCCAAGGCGGAAACAATCAGCCCCAGCATTTT. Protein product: CASSQGGNNQPQHF.

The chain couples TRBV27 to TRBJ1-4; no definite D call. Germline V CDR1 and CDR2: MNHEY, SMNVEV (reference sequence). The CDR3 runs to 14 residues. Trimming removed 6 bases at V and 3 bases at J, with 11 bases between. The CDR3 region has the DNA TGTGCCAGCAGGGTAATGGGAGCTAATGAAAAACTGTTTTTT. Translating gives CASRVMGANEKLFF.

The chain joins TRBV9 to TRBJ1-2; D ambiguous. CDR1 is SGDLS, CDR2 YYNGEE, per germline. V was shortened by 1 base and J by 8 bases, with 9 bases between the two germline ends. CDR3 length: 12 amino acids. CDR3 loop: CASSVLSGGYTF. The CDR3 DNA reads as TGTGCCAGCAGCGTACTCAGCGGCGGCTACACCTTC. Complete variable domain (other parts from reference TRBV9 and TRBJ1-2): DSGVTQTPKHLITATGQRVTLRCSPRSGDLSVYWYQQSLDQGLQFLIQYYNGEERAKGNILERFSAQQFPDLHSELNLSSLELGDSALYFCASSVLSGGYTFGSGTRLTVV.

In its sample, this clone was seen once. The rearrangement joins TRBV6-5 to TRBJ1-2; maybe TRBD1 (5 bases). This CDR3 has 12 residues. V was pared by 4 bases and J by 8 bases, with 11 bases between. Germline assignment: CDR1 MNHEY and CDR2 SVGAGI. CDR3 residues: CASSSTASGYTF. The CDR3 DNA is TGTGCCAGCAGTTCGACAGCATCGGGCTACACCTTC.

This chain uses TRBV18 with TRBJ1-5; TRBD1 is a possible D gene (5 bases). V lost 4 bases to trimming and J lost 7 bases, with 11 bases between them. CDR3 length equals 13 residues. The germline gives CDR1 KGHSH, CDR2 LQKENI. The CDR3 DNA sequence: TGTGCCAGCTCACAGGGGCCCCACCAGCCCCAGCATTTT. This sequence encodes CASSQGPHQPQHF.

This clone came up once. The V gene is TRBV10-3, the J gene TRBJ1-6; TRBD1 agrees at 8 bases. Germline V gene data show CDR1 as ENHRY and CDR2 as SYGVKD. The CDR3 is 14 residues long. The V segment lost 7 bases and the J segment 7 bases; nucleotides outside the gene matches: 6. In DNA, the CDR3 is TGTGCCATCACTACTGACAGGGGAAATTCACCCCTCCACTTT. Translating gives CAITTDRGNSPLHF.

CDR3 amino acids: CASSQGTASGNTIYF. The CDR3 coding sequence is TGTGCCAGTAGTCAAGGAACAGCCTCTGGAAACACCATATATTTT. J is TRBJ1-3 and V is TRBV19; D uncertain. The CDR3 covers 15 residues. Trimming took off 5 bases at V and 0 bases at J, with 11 bases between the two ends. Looked up from germline, CDR1 is LNHDA and CDR2 is SQIVND (reference sequence).

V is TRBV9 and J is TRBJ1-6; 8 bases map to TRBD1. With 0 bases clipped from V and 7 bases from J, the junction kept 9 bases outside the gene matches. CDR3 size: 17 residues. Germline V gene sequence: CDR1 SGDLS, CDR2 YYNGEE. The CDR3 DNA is TGTGCCAGCAGCGTAGGGAGATCGAGACAGGGGAATTCACCCCTCCACTTT. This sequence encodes CASSVGRSRQGNSPLHF. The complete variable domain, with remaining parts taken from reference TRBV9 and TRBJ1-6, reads DSGVTQTPKHLITATGQRVTLRCSPRSGDLSVYWYQQSLDQGLQFLIQYYNGEERAKGNILERFSAQQFPDLHSELNLSSLELGDSALYFCASSVGRSRQGNSPLHFGNGTRLTVT.

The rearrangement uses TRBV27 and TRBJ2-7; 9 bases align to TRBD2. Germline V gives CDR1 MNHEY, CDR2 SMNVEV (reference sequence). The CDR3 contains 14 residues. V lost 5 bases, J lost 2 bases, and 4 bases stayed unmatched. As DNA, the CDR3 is TGTGCCAGCAGTGAGCGGGGGGATGCCTACGAGCAGTACTTC. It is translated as CASSERGDAYEQYF.

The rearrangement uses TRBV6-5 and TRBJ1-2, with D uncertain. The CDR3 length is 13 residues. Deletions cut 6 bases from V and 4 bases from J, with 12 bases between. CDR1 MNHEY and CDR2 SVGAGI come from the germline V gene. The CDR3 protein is CASSRNQVYGYTF. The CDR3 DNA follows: TGTGCCAGCAGCCGAAATCAGGTCTATGGCTACACCTTC.

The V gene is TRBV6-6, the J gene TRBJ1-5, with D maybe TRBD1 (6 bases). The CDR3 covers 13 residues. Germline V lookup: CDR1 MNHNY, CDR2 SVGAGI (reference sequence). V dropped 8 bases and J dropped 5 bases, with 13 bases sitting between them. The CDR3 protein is CASGRDTYQPQHF. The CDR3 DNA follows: TGTGCCAGCGGCCGGGACACTTATCAGCCCCAGCATTTT.